Sequencing of this TCR beta chain was carried out in a study of identical twins. TCRdb reprocessed the 5' RACE reads with MiXCR, giving one entry per CDR3 protein. Among about 720,000 distinct CDR3 sequences listed, over 15% were seen once. Study conclusions and caveats: Instead of following the same donors, the conclusions were based on cross-sectional statistical analysis. Beta out-of-frame sequences showed weaker excess twin sharing.

Germline trimming cut 5 bases from V and 12 bases from J; bases unmatched to any gene: 5. CDR1 and CDR2 from the germline V gene are LGHNT and FRNRAP. The CDR3 runs 12 residues. This clonotype was seen a handful of times. Its antigen is unidentified. This sample was also put to use in a study of T cells expressing NK-cell markers. This second study says: The authors sequenced eight donors, of whom seven were HCMV-seropositive and one was seronegative. In a handful of donors, dominant clonotypes made up about 25-65% of CD3+CD56-NKG2C+ cells.

The V and J genes are TRBV12-5 and TRBJ1-4; 8 bases are a match to TRBD1. The receptor comes from a woman between 18 and 30 years old in good health. Sample: PBMCs. CDR3 nucleotide sequence: TGTGCTAGTGGTAACGACAGGGGACAACTGTTTTTT. Encoded protein: CASGNDRGQLFF. The full variable domain, in which reference TRBV12-5 and TRBJ1-4 provide the parts outside the CDR3, is DARVTQTPRHKVTEMGQEVTMRCQPILGHNTVFWYRQTMMQGLELLAYFRNRAPLDDSGMPKDRFSAEMPDATLATLKIQPSEPRDSAVYFCASGNDRGQLFFGSGTQLSVL.